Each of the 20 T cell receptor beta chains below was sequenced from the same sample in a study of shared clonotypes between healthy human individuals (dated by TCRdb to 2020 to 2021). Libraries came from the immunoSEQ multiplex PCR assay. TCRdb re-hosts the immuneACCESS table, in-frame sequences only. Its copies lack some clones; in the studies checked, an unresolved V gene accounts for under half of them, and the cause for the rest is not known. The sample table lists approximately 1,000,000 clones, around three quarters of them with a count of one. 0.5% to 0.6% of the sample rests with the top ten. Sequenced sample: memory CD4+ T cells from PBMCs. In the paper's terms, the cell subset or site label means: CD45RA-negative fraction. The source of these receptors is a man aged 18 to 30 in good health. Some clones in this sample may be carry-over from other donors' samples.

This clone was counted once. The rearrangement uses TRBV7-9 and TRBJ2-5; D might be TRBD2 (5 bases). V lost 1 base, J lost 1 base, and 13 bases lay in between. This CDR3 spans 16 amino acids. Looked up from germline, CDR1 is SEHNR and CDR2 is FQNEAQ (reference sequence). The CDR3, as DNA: TGTGCCAGCAGCTTAGGAGGGTCCGGTGGCCAAGAGACCCAGTACTTC. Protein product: CASSLGGSGGQETQYF. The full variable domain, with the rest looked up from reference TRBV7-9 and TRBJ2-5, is DTGVSQNPRHKITKRGQNVTFRCDPISEHNRLYWYRQTLGQGPEFLTYFQNEAQLEKSRLLSDRFSAERPKGSFSTLEIQRTEQGDSAMYLCASSLGGSGGQETQYFGPGTRLLVL.

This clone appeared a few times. CDR3 bases: TGTGCCACCAGCAGAGATGCAGGGGGCAATGGCTACACCTTC. Translation: CATSRDAGGNGYTF. This sequence joins TRBV15 and TRBJ1-2, with TRBD1 matching over 8 bases. This CDR3 contains 14 residues. CDR1 is LNHNV, CDR2 YYDKDF, per germline (reference sequence). The V gene end was trimmed by 0 bases and the J gene end by 6 bases; junction bases not matched to a gene: 3. The full variable domain, rest sourced from reference TRBV15 and TRBJ1-2, is DAMVIQNPRYQVTQFGKPVTLSCSQTLNHNVMYWYQQKSSQAPKLLFHYYDKDFNNEADTPDNFQSRRPNTSFCFLDIRSPGLGDTAMYLCATSRDAGGNGYTFGSGTRLTVV.

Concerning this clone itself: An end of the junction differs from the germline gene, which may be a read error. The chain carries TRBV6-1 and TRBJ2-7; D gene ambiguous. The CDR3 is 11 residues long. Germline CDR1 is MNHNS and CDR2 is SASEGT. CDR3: CASREVDEQYF. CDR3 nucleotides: TGTGCCAGCAGGGAAGTAGACGAGCAGTACTTC.

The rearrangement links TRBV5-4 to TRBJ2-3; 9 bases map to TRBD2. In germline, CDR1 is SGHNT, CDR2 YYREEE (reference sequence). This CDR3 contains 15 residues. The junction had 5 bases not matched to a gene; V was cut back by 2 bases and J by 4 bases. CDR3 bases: TGTGCCAGCAGCTTTCTAGCGGGATCGCCAGATACGCAGTATTTT. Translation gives CASSFLAGSPDTQYF. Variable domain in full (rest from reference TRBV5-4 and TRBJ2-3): ETGVTQSPTHLIKTRGQQVTLRCSSQSGHNTVSWYQQALGQGPQFIFQYYREEENGRGNFPPRFSGLQFPNYSSELNVNALELDDSALYLCASSFLAGSPDTQYFGPGTRLTVL.

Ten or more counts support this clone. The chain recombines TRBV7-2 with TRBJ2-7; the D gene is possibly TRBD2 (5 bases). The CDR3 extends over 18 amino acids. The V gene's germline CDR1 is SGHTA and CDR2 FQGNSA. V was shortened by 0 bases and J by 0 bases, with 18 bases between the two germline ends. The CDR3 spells CASSLALGGSTSSYEQYF. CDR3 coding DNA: TGTGCCAGCAGCTTAGCATTGGGTGGGAGTACTAGCTCCTACGAGCAGTACTTC.

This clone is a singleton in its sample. CDR3 coding DNA: TGTGCCAGCAGCTTAGGGCGGGGATCGGGGTACGAGCAGTACTTC. Amino acids: CASSLGRGSGYEQYF. This chain links TRBV7-3 with TRBJ2-7; possibly TRBD2 for D (6 bases). V was pared by 2 bases and J by 4 bases, with 15 bases between. Germline values: CDR1 SGHTA, CDR2 FQGTGA. The CDR3 consists of 15 residues.

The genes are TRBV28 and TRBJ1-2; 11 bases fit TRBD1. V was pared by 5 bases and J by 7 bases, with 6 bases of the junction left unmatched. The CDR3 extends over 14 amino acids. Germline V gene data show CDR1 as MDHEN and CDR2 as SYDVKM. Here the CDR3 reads CASSGLGTGGGYTF. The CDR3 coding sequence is TGTGCCAGCAGTGGGCTCGGGACAGGGGGTGGCTACACCTTC.

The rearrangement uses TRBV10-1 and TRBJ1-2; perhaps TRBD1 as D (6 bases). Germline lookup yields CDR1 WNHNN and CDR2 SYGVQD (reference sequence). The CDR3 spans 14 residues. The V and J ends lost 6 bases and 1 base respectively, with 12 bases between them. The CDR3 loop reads CASSPDRSNYGYTF. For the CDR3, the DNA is TGCGCCAGCAGCCCCGACAGGAGTAACTATGGCTACACCTTC.

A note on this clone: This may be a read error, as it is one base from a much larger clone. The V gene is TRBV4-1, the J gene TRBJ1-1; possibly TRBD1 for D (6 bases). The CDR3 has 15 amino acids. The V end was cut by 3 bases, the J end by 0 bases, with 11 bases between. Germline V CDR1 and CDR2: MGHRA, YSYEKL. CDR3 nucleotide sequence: TGCGCCAGCAGCCAGGCCGGGACATTGAACACTGAAGCTTTCTTT. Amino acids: CASSQAGTLNTEAFF.

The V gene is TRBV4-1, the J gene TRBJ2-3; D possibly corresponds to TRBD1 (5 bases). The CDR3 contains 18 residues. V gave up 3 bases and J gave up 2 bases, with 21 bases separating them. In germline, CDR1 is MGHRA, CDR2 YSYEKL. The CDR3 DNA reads TGCGCCAGCAGCCACCTCATGGTCAGGGAACCATTCACAGATACGCAGTATTTT. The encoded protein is CASSHLMVREPFTDTQYF.

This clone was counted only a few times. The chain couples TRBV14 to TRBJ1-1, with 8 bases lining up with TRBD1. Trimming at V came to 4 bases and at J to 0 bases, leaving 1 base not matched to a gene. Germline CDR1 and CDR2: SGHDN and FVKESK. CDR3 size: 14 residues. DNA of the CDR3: TGTGCCAGCAGCCTGGGACAGGTGAACACTGAAGCTTTCTTT. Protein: CASSLGQVNTEAFF.

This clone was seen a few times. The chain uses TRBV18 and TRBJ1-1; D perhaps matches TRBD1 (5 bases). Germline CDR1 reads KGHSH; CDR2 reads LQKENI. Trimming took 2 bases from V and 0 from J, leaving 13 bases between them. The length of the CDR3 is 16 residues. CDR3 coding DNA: TGTGCCAGCTCACCAGGCTGGGGCGGGATGAACACTGAAGCTTTCTTT. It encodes CASSPGWGGMNTEAFF.

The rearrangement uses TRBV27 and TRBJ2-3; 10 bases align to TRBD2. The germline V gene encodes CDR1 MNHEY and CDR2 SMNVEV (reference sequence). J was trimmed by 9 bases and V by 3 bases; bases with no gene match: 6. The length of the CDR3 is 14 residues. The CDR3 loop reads CASSFMEREGTQYF. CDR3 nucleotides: TGTGCCAGCAGTTTCATGGAGCGGGAGGGCACGCAGTATTTT.

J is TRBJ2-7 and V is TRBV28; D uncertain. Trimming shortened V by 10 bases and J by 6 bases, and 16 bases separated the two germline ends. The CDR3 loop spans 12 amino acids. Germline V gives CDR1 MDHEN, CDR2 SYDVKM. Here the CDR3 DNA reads TGTGCCACCGGCCTCACCGTGGCCGAGCAGTACTTC. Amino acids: CATGLTVAEQYF.

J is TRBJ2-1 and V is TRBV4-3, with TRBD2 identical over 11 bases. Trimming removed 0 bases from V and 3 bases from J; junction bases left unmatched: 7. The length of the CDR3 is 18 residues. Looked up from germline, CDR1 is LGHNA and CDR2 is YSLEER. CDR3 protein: CASSQDRSSGRFYNEQFF. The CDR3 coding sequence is TGCGCCAGCAGCCAAGATCGCTCTAGCGGGAGGTTCTACAATGAGCAGTTCTTC.

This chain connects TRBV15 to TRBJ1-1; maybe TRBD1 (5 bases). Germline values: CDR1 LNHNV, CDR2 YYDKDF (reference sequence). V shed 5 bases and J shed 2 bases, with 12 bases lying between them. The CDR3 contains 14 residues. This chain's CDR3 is CATSPGRINTEAFF. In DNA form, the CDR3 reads TGTGCCACCAGCCCAGGGAGGATAAACACTGAAGCTTTCTTT.

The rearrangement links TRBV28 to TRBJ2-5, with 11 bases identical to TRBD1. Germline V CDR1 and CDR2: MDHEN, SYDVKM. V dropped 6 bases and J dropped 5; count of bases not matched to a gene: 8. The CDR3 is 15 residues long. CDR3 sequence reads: CASSLPGQGGETQYF. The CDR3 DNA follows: TGTGCCAGCAGCCTACCGGGACAGGGGGGGGAGACCCAGTACTTC.

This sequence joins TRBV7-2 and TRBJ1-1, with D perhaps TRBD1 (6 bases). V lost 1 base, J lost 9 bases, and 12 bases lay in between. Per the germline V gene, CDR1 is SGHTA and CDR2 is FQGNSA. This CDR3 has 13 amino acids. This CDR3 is CASSLVAGVQAFF. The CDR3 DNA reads TGTGCCAGCAGCTTAGTAGCAGGGGTACAAGCTTTCTTT.

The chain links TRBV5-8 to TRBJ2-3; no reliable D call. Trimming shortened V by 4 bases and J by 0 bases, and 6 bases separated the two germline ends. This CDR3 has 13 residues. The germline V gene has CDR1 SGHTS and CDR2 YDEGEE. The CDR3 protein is CASSIFSTDTQYF. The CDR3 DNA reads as TGTGCCAGCAGCATATTTAGCACAGATACGCAGTATTTT.

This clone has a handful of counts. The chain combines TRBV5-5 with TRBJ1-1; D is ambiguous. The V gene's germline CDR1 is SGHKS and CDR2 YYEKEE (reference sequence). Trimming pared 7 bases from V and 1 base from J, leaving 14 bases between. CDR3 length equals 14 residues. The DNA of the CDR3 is TGTGCCAGCTCCGGTCCGCCCCGGAACACTGAAGCTTTCTTT. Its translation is CASSGPPRNTEAFF.